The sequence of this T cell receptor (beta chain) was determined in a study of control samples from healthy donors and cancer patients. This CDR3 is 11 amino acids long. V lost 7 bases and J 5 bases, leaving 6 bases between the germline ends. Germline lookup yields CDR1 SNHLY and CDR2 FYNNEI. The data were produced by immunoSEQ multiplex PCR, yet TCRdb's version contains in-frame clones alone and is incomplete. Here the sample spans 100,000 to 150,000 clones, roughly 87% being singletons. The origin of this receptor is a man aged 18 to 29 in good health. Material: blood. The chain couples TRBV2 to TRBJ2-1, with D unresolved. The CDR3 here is CASTPDNEQFF. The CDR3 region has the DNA TGTGCCAGCACGCCGGACAATGAGCAGTTCTTC.